This T cell receptor beta chain was sequenced in a study of T-cell memory formation after mild COVID-19. Study-level background: TCR clusters were mostly donor specific.

V shed 5 bases and J shed 6 bases, with 7 bases lying between them. In germline, CDR1 is SEHNR, CDR2 FQNEAQ (reference sequence). CDR3 length equals 11 residues. Study results and limitations: Memory from before infection featured some responding clones, which suggests cross-reactive memory joined.

5'RACE primed at constant segments yielded TCR alpha and TCR beta cDNA libraries bearing sample barcodes and UMIs. TCRdb fed the 5' RACE reads into MiXCR, producing one record per CDR3 protein. Of 110,000 or so distinct CDR3 sequences listed, 20% to 25% are singletons. Regarding this clonotype: Its target is unknown.

The sample consisted of PBMCs or a T cell subset sorted from them (not recorded which). V gene TRBV7-9 combines with J gene TRBJ1-1; D unresolved. This TCR derives from a man aged 18 to 29 who had mild COVID-19 (a few samples of this study predate the infection). Cell type and time point are not known. Here the CDR3 DNA reads TGTGCCAGCAGCGGACCCGCTGAAGCTTTCTTT. It encodes CASSGPAEAFF.